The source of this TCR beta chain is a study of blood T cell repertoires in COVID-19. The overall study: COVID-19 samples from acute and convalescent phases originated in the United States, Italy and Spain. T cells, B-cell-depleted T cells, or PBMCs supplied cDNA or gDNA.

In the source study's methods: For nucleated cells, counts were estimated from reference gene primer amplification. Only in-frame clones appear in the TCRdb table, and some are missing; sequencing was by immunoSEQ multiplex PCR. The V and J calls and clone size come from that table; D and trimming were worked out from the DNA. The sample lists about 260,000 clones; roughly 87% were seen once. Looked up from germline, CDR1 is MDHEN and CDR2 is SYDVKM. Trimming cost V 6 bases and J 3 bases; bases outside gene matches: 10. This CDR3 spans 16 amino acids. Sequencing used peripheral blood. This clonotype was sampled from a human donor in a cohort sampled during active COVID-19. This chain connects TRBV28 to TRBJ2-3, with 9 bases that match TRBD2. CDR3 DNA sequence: TGTGCCAGCAGATCTAGCGGGGCCCCCATTACAGATACGCAGTATTTT. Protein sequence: CASRSSGAPITDTQYF.